This T cell receptor beta chain is drawn from a study of OX40 agonist ivuxolimab in advanced cancers. Trimming cost V 0 bases and J 0 bases, with 8 bases left between them. Germline assignment: CDR1 GTSNPN and CDR2 SVGIG (reference sequence). This CDR3 region has 14 residues. Generated by immunoSEQ multiplex PCR, the TCRdb table keeps only in-frame clones and is missing some. The sample includes around 32,000 clones, approximately 90% seen only once; the top ten take roughly 25%. Sequenced material: CD4+ or CD8+ T cells sorted from blood, taken in a trial of the OX40 agonist ivuxolimab. The rearrangement links TRBV30 to TRBJ1-1; unclear D gene. The TCR originated in an adult with an advanced solid tumor such as melanoma, head and neck, liver or kidney cancer. The CDR3 reads CAWSVPGMNTEAFF. CDR3 nucleotide sequence: TGTGCCTGGAGTGTTCCGGGGATGAACACTGAAGCTTTCTTT.